These T cell receptor beta chains were read from a single sample in a study of graft-versus-host responses after intestinal transplantation. Data came from immunoSEQ multiplex PCR; TCRdb stores just in-frame clones and leaves some out. The sample consists of around 100,000 clones, roughly 84% of them appearing once. What these receptors recognize is not known. Sequenced here: unstimulated CD4+ T cells sorted from spleen or lymph node cells, sampled before transplant. These receptors were taken from a human donor who was the organ donor for an intestinal transplant. CDR3s include the opening cysteine and the closing phenylalanine or tryptophan. The D gene is left open where the match is weak. A clone size is listed for some rows: how often the clone was seen (once, few, many), or a class if it is expanded.

J gene: TRBJ2-5; V gene: TRBV29-1; D gene: TRBD2; clone size: .; CDR3 DNA: TGCAGCGTCCCGCTGACTAGCGTCCAAGAGACCCAGTACTTC; CDR3 protein: CSVPLTSVQETQYF
J gene: TRBJ1-1; V gene: TRBV20-1; D gene: .; clone size: .; CDR3 DNA: TGCAGTCGTGGGCACACTGAAGCTTTCTTT; CDR3 protein: CSRGHTEAFF
J gene: TRBJ1-5; V gene: TRBV10-3; D gene: .; clone size: .; CDR3 DNA: TGTGCCATCAGTGATGACAGGAATCAGCCCCAGCATTTT; CDR3 protein: CAISDDRNQPQHF
J gene: TRBJ1-3; V gene: TRBV30; D gene: .; clone size: once; CDR3 DNA: TGTGCCTGGAGGGAACAGGGAGGTGGAAACACCATATATTTT; CDR3 protein: CAWREQGGGNTIYF
J gene: TRBJ1-4; V gene: TRBV30; D gene: .; clone size: .; CDR3 DNA: TGTGCCAAGAGCACCTTTCCTAATGAAAAACTGTTTTTT; CDR3 protein: CAKSTFPNEKLFF
J gene: TRBJ2-3; V gene: TRBV5-1; D gene: .; clone size: .; CDR3 DNA: TGCGCCAGCAGCTTGGGGACGATCACAGATACGCAGTATTTT; CDR3 protein: CASSLGTITDTQYF
J gene: TRBJ2-7; V gene: TRBV7-9; D gene: TRBD1; clone size: .; CDR3 DNA: TGTGCCAGCAGCGGAAGACAGGGTCGGGGCGAGCAGTACTTC; CDR3 protein: CASSGRQGRGEQYF
J gene: TRBJ2-1; V gene: TRBV18; D gene: .; clone size: .; CDR3 DNA: TGTGCCAGCTCACCAAAGGGGGAGCTAGGGCAGTTCTTC; CDR3 protein: CASSPKGELGQFF
J gene: TRBJ2-3; V gene: TRBV29-1; D gene: TRBD1; clone size: .; CDR3 DNA: TGCAGCGTTATAGGTGGGACAGGGACAGATACGCAGTATTTT; CDR3 protein: CSVIGGTGTDTQYF
J gene: TRBJ1-1; V gene: TRBV11-1; D gene: .; clone size: .; CDR3 DNA: TGTGCCAGCAGCTTAGGGGTCAACACTGAAGCTTTCTTT; CDR3 protein: CASSLGVNTEAFF
J gene: TRBJ2-5; V gene: TRBV7-9; D gene: TRBD1; clone size: .; CDR3 DNA: TGTGCCAGCAGCGTATACCGGGACAGGGCTAAAGAGACCCAGTACTTC; CDR3 protein: CASSVYRDRAKETQYF
J gene: TRBJ1-2; V gene: TRBV5-1; D gene: .; clone size: .; CDR3 DNA: TGCGCCAGCAGCTCGGATCGATGGGGCTACACCTTC; CDR3 protein: CASSSDRWGYTF
J gene: TRBJ2-7; V gene: TRBV9; D gene: .; clone size: .; CDR3 DNA: TGTGCCAGCAGCGTACTCTCTTTCGTGGGAGTGAACGAGCAGTACTTC; CDR3 protein: CASSVLSFVGVNEQYF
J gene: TRBJ2-3; V gene: TRBV6-6; D gene: TRBD2; clone size: .; CDR3 DNA: TGTGCCAGCAGTTACCGACTAGCGGGGGGGCCAGATACGCAGTATTTT; CDR3 protein: CASSYRLAGGPDTQYF
J gene: TRBJ1-1; V gene: TRBV9; D gene: .; clone size: .; CDR3 DNA: TGTGCCAGCAGCGTCGACAGCATGAACACTGAAGCTTTCTTT; CDR3 protein: CASSVDSMNTEAFF
J gene: TRBJ2-7; V gene: TRBV30; D gene: .; clone size: once; CDR3 DNA: TGTGCCTGGAGTGGGGGGGCCCCCTACGAGCAGTACTTC; CDR3 protein: CAWSGGAPYEQYF
J gene: TRBJ1-3; V gene: TRBV2; D gene: TRBD1; clone size: .; CDR3 DNA: TGTGCCAGCAGTGCAAGACAGGGCCTCTCTGGAGGAAACACCATATATTTT; CDR3 protein: CASSARQGLSGGNTIYF
J gene: TRBJ2-1; V gene: TRBV10-3; D gene: TRBD1; clone size: .; CDR3 DNA: TGTGCCATCAGTCCTAGAATTGGGGACAGGGGTTACAATGAGCAGTTCTTC; CDR3 protein: CAISPRIGDRGYNEQFF
J gene: TRBJ1-3; V gene: TRBV4-1; D gene: .; clone size: few; CDR3 DNA: TGCGCCAGCGGGACTGCCGGGGCCATATATTTT; CDR3 protein: CASGTAGAIYF
J gene: TRBJ1-1; V gene: TRBV10-3; D gene: TRBD1; clone size: .; CDR3 DNA: TGTGCCATCAGAACACAGGGGGCAGTTGTGAACACTGAAGCTTTCTTT; CDR3 protein: CAIRTQGAVVNTEAFF
J gene: TRBJ1-5; V gene: TRBV6-6; D gene: TRBD1; clone size: .; CDR3 DNA: TGTGCCAGCAGCCCAGGGGGAGGACAGCCCCAGCATTTT; CDR3 protein: CASSPGGGQPQHF
J gene: TRBJ1-2; V gene: TRBV28; D gene: .; clone size: .; CDR3 DNA: TGTGCCAGCAGTTCAGGAGCTCTCTATGGCTACACCTTC; CDR3 protein: CASSSGALYGYTF
J gene: TRBJ2-7; V gene: TRBV6-5; D gene: .; clone size: .; CDR3 DNA: TGTGCCAGCAGTTACTCGAGGGGGTTCGAGCAGTACTTC; CDR3 protein: CASSYSRGFEQYF
J gene: TRBJ2-7; V gene: TRBV7-9; D gene: TRBD1; clone size: .; CDR3 DNA: TGTGCCAGCAGCTTATATGGGACAGCATCGTCCGAGCAGTACTTC; CDR3 protein: CASSLYGTASSEQYF
J gene: TRBJ1-2; V gene: TRBV7-3; D gene: TRBD1; clone size: .; CDR3 DNA: TGTGCCAGCAGCTCGGACAGGGGAACGGGCTACACCTTC; CDR3 protein: CASSSDRGTGYTF
J gene: TRBJ2-1; V gene: TRBV28; D gene: .; clone size: .; CDR3 DNA: TGTGCCAGCAGTTCCAAGACGAAACTTTCTAATGAGCAGTTCTTC; CDR3 protein: CASSSKTKLSNEQFF
J gene: TRBJ1-6; V gene: TRBV6-5; D gene: .; clone size: .; CDR3 DNA: TGTGCCACCCGATCGAGAAATAATTCACCCCTCCACTTT; CDR3 protein: CATRSRNNSPLHF
J gene: TRBJ1-2; V gene: TRBV11-2; D gene: .; clone size: .; CDR3 DNA: TGTGCCAGCAGCTTAACAGTTTCCTATGGCTACACCTTC; CDR3 protein: CASSLTVSYGYTF
J gene: TRBJ2-1; V gene: TRBV9; D gene: .; clone size: .; CDR3 DNA: TGTGCCAGCAGCGCGACATCAGGGATAGGATACAATGAGCAGTTCTTC; CDR3 protein: CASSATSGIGYNEQFF
J gene: TRBJ1-5; V gene: TRBV6-1; D gene: TRBD1; clone size: .; CDR3 DNA: TGTGCCAGCAGTGGGGGACAGGGACTGGGGAATCAGCCCCAGCATTTT; CDR3 protein: CASSGGQGLGNQPQHF
J gene: TRBJ1-2; V gene: TRBV6-1; D gene: .; clone size: .; CDR3 DNA: TGTGCCAGCAGGGAAGGGGTGGGGGACAACTATGGCTACACCTTC; CDR3 protein: CASREGVGDNYGYTF
J gene: TRBJ2-3; V gene: TRBV5-1; D gene: .; clone size: .; CDR3 DNA: TGCGCCAGCAGCTTTGCCTCAGGAGTATTCACAGATACGCAGTATTTT; CDR3 protein: CASSFASGVFTDTQYF
J gene: TRBJ1-5; V gene: TRBV19; D gene: .; clone size: .; CDR3 DNA: TGTGCCAGTAGTACAGGTGTCGGGGGTTCTAGCAATCAGCCCCAGCATTTT; CDR3 protein: CASSTGVGGSSNQPQHF
J gene: TRBJ2-7; V gene: TRBV4-2; D gene: TRBD2; clone size: .; CDR3 DNA: TGTGCCAGCAGCCAAGATTTGGCTAGCGGGGGCATCGTCATCTACGAGCAGTACTTC; CDR3 protein: CASSQDLASGGIVIYEQYF
J gene: TRBJ2-1; V gene: TRBV11-3; D gene: TRBD1; clone size: .; CDR3 DNA: TGTGCCAGCAGCCCCGGGACAGATTACAATGAGCAGTTCTTC; CDR3 protein: CASSPGTDYNEQFF
J gene: TRBJ1-5; V gene: TRBV25-1; D gene: TRBD1; clone size: .; CDR3 DNA: TGTGCCAGCAGTGCGACAGGGGGCTGGCAACAGCCCCAGCATTTT; CDR3 protein: CASSATGGWQQPQHF
J gene: TRBJ1-1; V gene: TRBV5-1; D gene: .; clone size: .; CDR3 DNA: TGCGCCAGCAATCCGGGCGCTGGGGCGAACACTGAAGCTTTCTTT; CDR3 protein: CASNPGAGANTEAFF
J gene: TRBJ2-7; V gene: TRBV6-5; D gene: TRBD1; clone size: .; CDR3 DNA: TGTGCCAGCAGTTACTCGATCCCCGACAGGGGGTACGAGCAGTACTTC; CDR3 protein: CASSYSIPDRGYEQYF
J gene: TRBJ2-2; V gene: TRBV6-5; D gene: .; clone size: .; CDR3 DNA: TGTGCCAGCAGTTCGTCCCGGGCCACGAACACCGGGGAGCTGTTTTTT; CDR3 protein: CASSSSRATNTGELFF
J gene: TRBJ2-2; V gene: TRBV18; D gene: .; clone size: .; CDR3 DNA: TGTGCCAGCTCGACGGACACCGGGGAGCTGTTTTTT; CDR3 protein: CASSTDTGELFF
J gene: TRBJ1-6; V gene: TRBV11-2; D gene: .; clone size: .; CDR3 DNA: TGTGCCAGCAGCCCCGACGTACAGGGATCCTCACCCCTCCACTTT; CDR3 protein: CASSPDVQGSSPLHF